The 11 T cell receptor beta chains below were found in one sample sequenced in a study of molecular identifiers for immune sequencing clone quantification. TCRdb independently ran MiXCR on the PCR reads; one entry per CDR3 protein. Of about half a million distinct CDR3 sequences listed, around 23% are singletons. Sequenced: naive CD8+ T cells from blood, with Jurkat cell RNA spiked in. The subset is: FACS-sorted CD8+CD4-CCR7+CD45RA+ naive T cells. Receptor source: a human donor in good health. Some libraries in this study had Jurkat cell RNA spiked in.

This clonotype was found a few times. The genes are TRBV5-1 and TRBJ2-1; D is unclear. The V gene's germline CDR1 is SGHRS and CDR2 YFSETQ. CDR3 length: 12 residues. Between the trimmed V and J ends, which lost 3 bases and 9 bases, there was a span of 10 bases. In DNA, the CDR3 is TGCGCCAGCAGCTCTTCCCAGCTTGAGCAGTTCTTC. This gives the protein CASSSSQLEQFF.

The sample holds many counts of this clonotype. CDR3 region: CASSSTHSKTREQFF. In nucleotides, the CDR3 is TGTGCCAGCAGTTCAACCCACTCCAAGACGAGGGAGCAGTTCTTC. The V gene is TRBV2, the J gene TRBJ2-1; D not certain. Trimming removed 5 bases from V and 10 bases from J, with 21 bases in between. This CDR3 comprises 15 residues. The germline V gene has CDR1 SNHLY and CDR2 FYNNEI.

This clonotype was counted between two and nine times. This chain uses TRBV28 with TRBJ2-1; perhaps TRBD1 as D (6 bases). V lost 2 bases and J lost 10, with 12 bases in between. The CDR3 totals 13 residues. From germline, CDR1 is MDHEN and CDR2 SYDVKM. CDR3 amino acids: CASSLPMGAEQFF. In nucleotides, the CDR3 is TGTGCCAGCAGTTTACCTATGGGGGCAGAGCAGTTCTTC.

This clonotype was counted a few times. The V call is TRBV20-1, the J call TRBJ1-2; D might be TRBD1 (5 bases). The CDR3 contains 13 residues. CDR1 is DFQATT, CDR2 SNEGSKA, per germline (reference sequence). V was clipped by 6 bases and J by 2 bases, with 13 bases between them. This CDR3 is CSAEEQENYGYTF. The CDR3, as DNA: TGCAGTGCGGAAGAACAGGAAAACTATGGCTACACCTTC.

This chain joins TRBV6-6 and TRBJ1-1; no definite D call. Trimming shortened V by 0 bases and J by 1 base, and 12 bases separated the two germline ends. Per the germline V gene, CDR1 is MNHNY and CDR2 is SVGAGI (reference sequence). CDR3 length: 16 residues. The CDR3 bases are TGTGCCAGCAGTTACTCTGCGTATCGGGGGAACACTGAAGCTTTCTTT. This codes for CASSYSAYRGNTEAFF.

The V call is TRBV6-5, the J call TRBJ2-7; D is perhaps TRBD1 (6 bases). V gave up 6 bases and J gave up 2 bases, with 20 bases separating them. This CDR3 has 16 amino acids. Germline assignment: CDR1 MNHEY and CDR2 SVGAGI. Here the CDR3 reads CASSPLAGRGPYEQYF. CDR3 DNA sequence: TGTGCCAGCAGCCCACTCGCGGGCAGGGGCCCCTACGAGCAGTACTTC.

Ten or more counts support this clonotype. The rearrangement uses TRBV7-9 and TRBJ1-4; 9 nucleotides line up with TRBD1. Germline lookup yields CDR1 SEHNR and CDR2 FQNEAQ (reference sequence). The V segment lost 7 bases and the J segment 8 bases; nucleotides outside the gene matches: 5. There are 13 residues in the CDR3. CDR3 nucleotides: TGTGCCAGCACCGGGACAGGGTACGAAAAACTGTTTTTT. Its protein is CASTGTGYEKLFF.

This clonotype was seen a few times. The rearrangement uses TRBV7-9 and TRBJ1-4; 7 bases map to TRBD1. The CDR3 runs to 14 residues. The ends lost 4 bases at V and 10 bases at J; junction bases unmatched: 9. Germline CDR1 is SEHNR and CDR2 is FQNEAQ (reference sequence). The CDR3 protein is CASSSRGSLGKLFF. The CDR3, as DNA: TGTGCCAGCAGCTCCAGGGGGAGCTTAGGAAAACTGTTTTTT.

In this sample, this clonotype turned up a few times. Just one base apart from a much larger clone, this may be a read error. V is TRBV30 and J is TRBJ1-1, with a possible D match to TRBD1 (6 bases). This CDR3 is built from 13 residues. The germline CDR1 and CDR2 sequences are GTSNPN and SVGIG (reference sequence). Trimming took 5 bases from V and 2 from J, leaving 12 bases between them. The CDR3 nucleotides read TGTGCCTGGGACTACAGGGTAAACACTGAAGCTTTCTTT. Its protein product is CAWDYRVNTEAFF.

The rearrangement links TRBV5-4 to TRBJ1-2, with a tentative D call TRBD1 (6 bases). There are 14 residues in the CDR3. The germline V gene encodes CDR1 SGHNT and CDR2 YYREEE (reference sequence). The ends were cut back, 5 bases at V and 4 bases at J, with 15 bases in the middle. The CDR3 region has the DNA TGTGCCAGCAGGGACGTCGTGGGGGCCTATGGCTACACCTTC. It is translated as CASRDVVGAYGYTF. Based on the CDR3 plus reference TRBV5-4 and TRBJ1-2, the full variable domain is ETGVTQSPTHLIKTRGQQVTLRCSSQSGHNTVSWYQQALGQGPQFIFQYYREEENGRGNFPPRFSGLQFPNYSSELNVNALELDDSALYLCASRDVVGAYGYTFGSGTRLTVV.

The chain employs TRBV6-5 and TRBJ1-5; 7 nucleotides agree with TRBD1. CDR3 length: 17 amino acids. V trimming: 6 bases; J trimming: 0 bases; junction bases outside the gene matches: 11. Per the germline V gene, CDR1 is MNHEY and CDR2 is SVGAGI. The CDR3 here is CASRPVGGTYSNQPQHF. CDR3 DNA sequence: TGTGCCAGCAGGCCGGTAGGGGGCACTTATAGCAATCAGCCCCAGCATTTT.